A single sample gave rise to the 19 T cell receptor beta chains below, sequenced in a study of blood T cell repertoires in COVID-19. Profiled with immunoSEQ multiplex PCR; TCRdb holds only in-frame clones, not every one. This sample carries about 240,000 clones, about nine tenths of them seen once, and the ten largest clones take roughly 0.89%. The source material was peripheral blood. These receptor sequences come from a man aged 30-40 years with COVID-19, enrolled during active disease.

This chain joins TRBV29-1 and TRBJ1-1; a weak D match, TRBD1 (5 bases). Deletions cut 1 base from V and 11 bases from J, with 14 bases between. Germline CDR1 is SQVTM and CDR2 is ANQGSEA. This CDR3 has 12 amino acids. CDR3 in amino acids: CSVEVGVGGAFF. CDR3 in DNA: TGCAGCGTTGAAGTGGGGGTTGGGGGGGCTTTCTTT.

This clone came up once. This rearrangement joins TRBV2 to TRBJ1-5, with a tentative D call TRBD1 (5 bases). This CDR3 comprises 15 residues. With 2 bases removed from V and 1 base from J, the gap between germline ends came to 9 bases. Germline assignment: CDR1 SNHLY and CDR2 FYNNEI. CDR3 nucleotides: TGTGCCAGCAGTGAACAGGGCGTAAGCAATCAGCCCCAGCATTTT. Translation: CASSEQGVSNQPQHF.

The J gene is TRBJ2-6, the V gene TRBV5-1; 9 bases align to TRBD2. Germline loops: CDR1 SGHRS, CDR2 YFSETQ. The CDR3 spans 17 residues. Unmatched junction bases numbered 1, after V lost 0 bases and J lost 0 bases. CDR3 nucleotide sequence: TGCGCCAGCAGCTTGGAACTAGCGGGCTCTGGGGCCAACGTCCTGACTTTC. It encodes CASSLELAGSGANVLTF.

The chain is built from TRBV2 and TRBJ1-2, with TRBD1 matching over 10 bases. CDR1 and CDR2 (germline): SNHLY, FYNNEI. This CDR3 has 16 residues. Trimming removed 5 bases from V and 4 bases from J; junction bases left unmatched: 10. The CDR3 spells CASSLDRGRIAYGYTF. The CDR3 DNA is TGTGCCAGCAGTCTAGACAGGGGGCGAATTGCCTATGGCTACACCTTC.

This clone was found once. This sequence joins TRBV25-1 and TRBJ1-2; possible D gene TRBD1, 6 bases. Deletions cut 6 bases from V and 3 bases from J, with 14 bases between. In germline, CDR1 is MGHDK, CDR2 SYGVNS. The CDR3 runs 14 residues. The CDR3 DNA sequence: TGTGCCAGCAGGGACAGTGGACCTTACTATGGCTACACCTTC. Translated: CASRDSGPYYGYTF.

The CDR3 region is CASSLERLAGRSDTQYF. The CDR3 region has the DNA TGCGCCAGCAGCTTGGAGAGACTAGCGGGGAGGTCAGATACGCAGTATTTT. This rearrangement joins TRBV5-1 to TRBJ2-3, with 11 bases lining up with TRBD2. The V gene end was trimmed by 0 bases and the J gene end by 4 bases; junction bases not matched to a gene: 7. Germline V gene sequence: CDR1 SGHRS, CDR2 YFSETQ. There are 17 residues in the CDR3.

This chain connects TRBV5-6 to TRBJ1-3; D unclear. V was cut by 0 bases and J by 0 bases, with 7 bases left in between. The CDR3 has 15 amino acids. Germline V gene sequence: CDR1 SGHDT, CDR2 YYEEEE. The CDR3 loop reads CASSLGPSSGNTIYF. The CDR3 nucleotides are TGTGCCAGCAGCTTGGGTCCCAGCTCTGGAAACACCATATATTTT.

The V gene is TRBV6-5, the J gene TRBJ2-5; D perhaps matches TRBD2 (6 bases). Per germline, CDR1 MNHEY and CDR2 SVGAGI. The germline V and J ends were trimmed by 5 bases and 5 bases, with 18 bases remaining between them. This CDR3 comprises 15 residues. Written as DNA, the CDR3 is TGTGCCAGCAGTAGTTCCGGGACTCCGTGGGAGACCCAGTACTTC. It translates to CASSSSGTPWETQYF.

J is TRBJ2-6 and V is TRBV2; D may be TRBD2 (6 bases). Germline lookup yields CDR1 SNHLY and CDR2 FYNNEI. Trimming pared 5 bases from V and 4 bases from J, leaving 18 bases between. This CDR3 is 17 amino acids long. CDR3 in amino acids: CASSLPSGGTGANVLTF. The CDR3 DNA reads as TGTGCCAGCAGTCTCCCCTCTGGAGGGACCGGGGCCAACGTCCTGACTTTC.

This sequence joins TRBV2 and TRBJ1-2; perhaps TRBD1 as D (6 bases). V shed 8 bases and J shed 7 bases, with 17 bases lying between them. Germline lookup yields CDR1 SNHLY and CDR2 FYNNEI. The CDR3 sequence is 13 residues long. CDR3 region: CASHVGGHGGYTF. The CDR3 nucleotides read TGTGCCAGCCATGTGGGGGGGCACGGTGGCTACACCTTC.

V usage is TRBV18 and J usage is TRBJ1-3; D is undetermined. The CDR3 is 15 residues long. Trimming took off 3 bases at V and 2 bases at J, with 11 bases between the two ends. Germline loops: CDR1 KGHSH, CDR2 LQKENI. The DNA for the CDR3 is TGTGCCAGCTCACCGACTCTCGGGGCTGGAAACACCATATATTTT. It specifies CASSPTLGAGNTIYF.

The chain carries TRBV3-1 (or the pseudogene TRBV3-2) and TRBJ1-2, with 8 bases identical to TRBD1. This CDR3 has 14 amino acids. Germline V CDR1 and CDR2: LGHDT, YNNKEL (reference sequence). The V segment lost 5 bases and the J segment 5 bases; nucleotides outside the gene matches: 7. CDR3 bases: TGTGCCAGCAGCAATCAGGGGGCTGGGTATGGCTACACCTTC. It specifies CASSNQGAGYGYTF.

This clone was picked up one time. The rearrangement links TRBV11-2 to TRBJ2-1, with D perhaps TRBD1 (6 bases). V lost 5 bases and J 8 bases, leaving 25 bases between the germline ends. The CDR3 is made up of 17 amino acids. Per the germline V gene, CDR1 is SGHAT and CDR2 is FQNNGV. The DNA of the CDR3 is TGTGCCAGCAGCGCTACAGGGACCTCACCGTATTTCGATGAGCAGTTCTTC. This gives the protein CASSATGTSPYFDEQFF.

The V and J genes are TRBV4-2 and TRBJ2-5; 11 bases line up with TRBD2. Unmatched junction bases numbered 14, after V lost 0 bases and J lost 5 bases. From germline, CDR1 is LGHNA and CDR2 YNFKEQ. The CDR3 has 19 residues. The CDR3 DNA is TGTGCCAGCAGCCAAGATTGGGGGCTAGCGGGGGGCCGAGGGGAGACCCAGTACTTC. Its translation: CASSQDWGLAGGRGETQYF.

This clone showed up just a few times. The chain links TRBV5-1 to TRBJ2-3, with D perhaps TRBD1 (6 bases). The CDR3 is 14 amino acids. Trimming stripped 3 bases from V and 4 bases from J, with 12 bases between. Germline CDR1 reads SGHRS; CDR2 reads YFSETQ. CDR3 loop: CASSSTGWADTQYF. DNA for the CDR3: TGCGCCAGCAGCTCTACAGGGTGGGCAGATACGCAGTATTTT.

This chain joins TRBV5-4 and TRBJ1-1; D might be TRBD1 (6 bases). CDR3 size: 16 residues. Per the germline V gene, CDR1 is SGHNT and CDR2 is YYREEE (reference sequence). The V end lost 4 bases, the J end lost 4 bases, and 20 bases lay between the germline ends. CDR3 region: CASSRGGRVEGTEAFF. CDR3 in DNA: TGTGCCAGCAGCCGCGGGGGCAGGGTCGAGGGCACTGAAGCTTTCTTT.

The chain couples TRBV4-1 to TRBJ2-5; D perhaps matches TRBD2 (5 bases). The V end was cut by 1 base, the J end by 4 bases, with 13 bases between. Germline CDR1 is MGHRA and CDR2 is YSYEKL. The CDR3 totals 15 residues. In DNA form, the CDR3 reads TGCGCCAGCAGCCAAGTTACGGGGAATTTAGAGACCCAGTACTTC. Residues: CASSQVTGNLETQYF.

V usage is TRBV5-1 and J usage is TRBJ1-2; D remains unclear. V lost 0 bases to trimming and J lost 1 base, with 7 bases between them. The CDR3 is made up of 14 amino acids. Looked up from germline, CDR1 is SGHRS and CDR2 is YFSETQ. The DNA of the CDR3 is TGCGCCAGCAGCTTGGCACTCGGTAACTATGGCTACACCTTC. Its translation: CASSLALGNYGYTF.

The CDR3 sequence is CASSVQGTGGNGYTF. The CDR3, as DNA: TGTGCCAGCAGCGTCCAAGGAACAGGGGGTAATGGCTACACCTTC. The chain has TRBV9 and TRBJ1-2, with 8 bases lining up with TRBD1. Unmatched junction bases numbered 9, after V lost 2 bases and J lost 6 bases. The CDR3 length is 15 residues. Germline CDR1 is SGDLS and CDR2 is YYNGEE.